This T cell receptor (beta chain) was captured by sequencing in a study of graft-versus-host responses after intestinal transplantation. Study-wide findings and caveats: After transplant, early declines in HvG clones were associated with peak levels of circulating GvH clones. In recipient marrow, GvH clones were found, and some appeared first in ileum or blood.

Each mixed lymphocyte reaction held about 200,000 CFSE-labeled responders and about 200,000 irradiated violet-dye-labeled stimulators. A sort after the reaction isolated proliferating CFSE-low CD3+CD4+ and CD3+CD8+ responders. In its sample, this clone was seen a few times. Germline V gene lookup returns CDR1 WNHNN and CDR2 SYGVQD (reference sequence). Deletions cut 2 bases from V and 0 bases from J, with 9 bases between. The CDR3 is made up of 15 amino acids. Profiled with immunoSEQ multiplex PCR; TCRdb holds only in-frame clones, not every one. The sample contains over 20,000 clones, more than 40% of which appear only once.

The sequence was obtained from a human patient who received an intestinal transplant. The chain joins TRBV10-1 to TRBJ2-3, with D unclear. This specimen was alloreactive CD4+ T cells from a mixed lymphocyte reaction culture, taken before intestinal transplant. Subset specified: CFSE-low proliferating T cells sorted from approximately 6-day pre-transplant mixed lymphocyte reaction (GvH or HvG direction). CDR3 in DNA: TGCGCCAGCAGTGAGGGCCATCCGAGCACAGATACGCAGTATTTT. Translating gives CASSEGHPSTDTQYF.